This TCR beta chain came from a study of Graves' ophthalmopathy and Graves' hyperthyroidism. CDR1 and CDR2 (germline): SQVTM, ANQGSEA. The CDR3 sequence is 13 residues long. V lost 3 bases, J lost 8 bases, and 16 bases lay in between. Regarding the study as a whole: The model's ophthalmopathy progression predictions had approximately 65% sensitivity and just under 75% specificity. Blood was where most expanded thyroid clonotypes above 0.001 frequency also turned up.

Investigators amplified TCR beta CDR3 regions from RNA transcripts. Second-round multiplex PCR followed a first-round RT-PCR using HTBI primers. TCRdb re-analysed the multiplex PCR reads in MiXCR, keeping a single row per CDR3 protein. In the table there are about 240,000 distinct CDR3 sequences, less than 55% of which are singletons. This clonotype showed up many times. Its matching antigen is unknown. This TCR came from an adult man with Graves' ophthalmopathy. The chain uses TRBV29-1 and TRBJ1-2; perhaps TRBD1 as D (6 bases). Sequencing was carried out using peripheral blood. CDR3 bases: TGCAGCGTTGAGGGAGACCCCAGGGGAGGCTACACCTTC. Protein sequence: CSVEGDPRGGYTF.